This TCR beta chain comes out of a study of blood T cell repertoires in COVID-19. About the study: There were acute and convalescent COVID-19 samples, and they came from the United States, Italy and Spain.

Seattle patients were enrolled during active infection and followed longitudinally. TCRdb keeps only in-frame clones here, not all; method: immunoSEQ multiplex PCR. The sample holds about 220,000 clones; 85% are singletons and the top ten take about 2.4%. This clone was counted once. This specimen includes other DNA sequences encoding the same CDR3. The sequence was collected from a woman between 65 and 79 years old with COVID-19, enrolled during active disease. Sequencing used peripheral blood.

The DNA for the CDR3 is TGTGCCAGCAGCCCAAGGGGTGGCACTGAAGCTTTCTTT. It is translated as CASSPRGGTEAFF. The J gene is TRBJ1-1, the V gene TRBV9; D might be TRBD1 (5 bases). This CDR3 has 13 residues. V dropped 4 bases and J dropped 4 bases, with 11 bases sitting between them. Germline assignment: CDR1 SGDLS and CDR2 YYNGEE.